The rows below give T cell receptor beta chains drawn from one sample of a study of blood T cell repertoires in COVID-19. TCRdb's copy holds only in-frame clones and misses some; the assay was immunoSEQ multiplex PCR. The sample has more than 150,000 clones; approximately 91% are singletons. Sequencing input: peripheral blood. The receptors here all came from a man in his fifties with acute or convalescent COVID-19. Each CDR3 is given with its conserved first and last residue. D genes are given only for firm matches. Expanded clones are given a class, and other clones once, few, many or no size at all.

j_call | d_call | v_call | clone_size | cdr3_nt | cdr3_aa
TRBJ2-5 | - | TRBV6-5 | - | TGTGCCAGCAGTCCGCGGACAGAGCAAGAGACCCAGTACTTC | CASSPRTEQETQYF
TRBJ1-1 | - | TRBV3-1/TRBV3-2 | few | TGTGCCAGCAGCCAAGGGAATCGGGACACTGAAGCTTTCTTT | CASSQGNRDTEAFF
TRBJ2-1 | TRBD1 | TRBV4-1 | - | TGCGCCAGCACTCTGGGGACAGGGGTCTCCTACAATGAGCAGTTCTTC | CASTLGTGVSYNEQFF
TRBJ2-1 | - | TRBV28 | - | TGTGCCAGCACTCCGTCTAGGAATGAGCAGTTCTTC | CASTPSRNEQFF
TRBJ1-4 | TRBD1 | TRBV5-1 | - | TGCGCCAGCAGCTTGCCCCAGACAGGGGGCGTTGAAAAACTGTTTTTT | CASSLPQTGGVEKLFF
TRBJ1-2 | - | TRBV19 | - | TGTGCCAGTAGTAGGGCAGGGGACTATGGCTACACCTTC | CASSRAGDYGYTF
TRBJ2-2 | TRBD1 | TRBV30 | - | TGTGCCTGGCCTGGACAGGGGAACACCGGGGAGCTGTTTTTT | CAWPGQGNTGELFF
TRBJ1-1 | - | TRBV4-1 | - | TGCGCCAGCAGCCAAGTGCTGACGGGGGTCCCTGAAGCTTTCTTT | CASSQVLTGVPEAFF
TRBJ1-1 | - | TRBV7-2 | - | TGTGCCAGCAGCTTAGGCGGGCGGAACACTGAAGCTTTCTTT | CASSLGGRNTEAFF
TRBJ2-7 | TRBD2 | TRBV7-3 | - | TGTGCCAGCAGCATCCGGGGGGAACGCTGGGACGAGCAGTACTTC | CASSIRGERWDEQYF
TRBJ1-4 | TRBD1 | TRBV2 | - | TGTGCCACTGACAGGGAACGCAATGAAAAACTGTTTTTT | CATDRERNEKLFF
TRBJ2-1 | - | TRBV7-2 | - | TGTGCCAGCAGCCCAGGACAGACACAGTTCTTC | CASSPGQTQFF
TRBJ1-4 | - | TRBV6-2/TRBV6-3 | - | TGTGCCAGCAGTTCTATCGGGGGGCCAGCTAATGAAAAACTGTTTTTT | CASSSIGGPANEKLFF
TRBJ2-1 | TRBD2 | TRBV5-8 | - | TGTGCCAGCGATTTTAGGGTCACTAGCGGCGACAACTACAATGAGCAGTTCTTC | CASDFRVTSGDNYNEQFF
TRBJ2-1 | TRBD2 | TRBV9 | - | TGTGCCAGCAGCGCGGGGACTAGCGGGGGGTACAATGAGCAGTTCTTC | CASSAGTSGGYNEQFF
TRBJ2-7 | TRBD2 | TRBV4-1 | once | TGCGCCAGCAGCAGCAGCCGGACTAGCGGGAGGCCCTACGAGCAGTACTTC | CASSSSRTSGRPYEQYF
TRBJ1-2 | - | TRBV14 | - | TGTGCCAGCAGCCGTACAGGGATCCCCTATGGCTACACCTTC | CASSRTGIPYGYTF
TRBJ1-3 | TRBD1 | TRBV6-1 | once | TGTGCCAGCAGTGCCCTATGGACAGGGACTGGAAACACCATATATTTT | CASSALWTGTGNTIYF
TRBJ2-3 | TRBD2 | TRBV5-6 | - | TGTGCCAGCAGCGGGCTAGCGGGAGCTGCAGATACGCAGTATTTT | CASSGLAGAADTQYF
TRBJ2-6 | TRBD2 | TRBV5-5 | - | TGTGCCAGCAGCTTGGCCGGGAGGACTGGGGCCAACGTCCTGACTTTC | CASSLAGRTGANVLTF
TRBJ2-3 | TRBD2 | TRBV5-1 | - | TGCGCCAGCAGCTTATCGACTAGCGGGGTCACAGATACGCAGTATTTT | CASSLSTSGVTDTQYF
TRBJ2-5 | TRBD2 | TRBV2 | - | TGTGCCAGCAGTAAGGGACTAGCGGGGGAAGAGACCCAGTACTTC | CASSKGLAGEETQYF
TRBJ1-2 | TRBD1 | TRBV27 | - | TGTGCCAGCAGGGCGCAGGGGGACTATGGCTACACCTTC | CASRAQGDYGYTF
TRBJ1-5 | - | TRBV19 | - | TGTGCCAGTAGCCCGGGGTCGGCGAACCAGCCCCAGCATTTT | CASSPGSANQPQHF
TRBJ1-1 | TRBD1 | TRBV7-6 | - | TGTGCCAGCAGCACCCCAGGGGGCAAGACTGAAGCTTTCTTT | CASSTPGGKTEAFF
TRBJ1-5 | TRBD1 | TRBV6-5 | once | TGTGCCAGCAGTTCCGGGACAGGGGGCGGCAATCAGCCCCAGCATTTT | CASSSGTGGGNQPQHF
TRBJ1-1 | TRBD1 | TRBV7-3 | - | TGTGCCAGCAGCTACCAGGGGGACACTGAAGCTTTCTTT | CASSYQGDTEAFF
TRBJ2-5 | - | TRBV18 | - | TGTGCCAGCTCACCACCGGGGGGAAGAGAGACCCAGTACTTC | CASSPPGGRETQYF
TRBJ2-1 | TRBD2 | TRBV28 | - | TGTGCCAGCAGCCGACGCTTGGCGGGACTAGCGGCCCCGAGCTCCTACAATGAGCAGTTCTTC | CASSRRLAGLAAPSSYNEQFF
TRBJ2-5 | TRBD2 | TRBV3-1/TRBV3-2 | - | TGTGCCAGCAGTCGACTTAGCGGGGGGGAAGATGAGACCCAGTACTTC | CASSRLSGGEDETQYF
TRBJ1-2 | TRBD1 | TRBV29-1 | - | TGCAGCGTTAGGGGAACAGGGGAGTACTATGGCTACACCTTC | CSVRGTGEYYGYTF
TRBJ2-6 | TRBD1 | TRBV29-1 | - | TGCAGCGTCCAACTCCGGGACAGAGAAACCTCTGGGGCCAACGTCCTGACTTTC | CSVQLRDRETSGANVLTF
TRBJ1-2 | - | TRBV3-1/TRBV3-2 | - | TGTGCCAGCAGCCAAGATCGGGGGGTTCGTGGCTACACCTTC | CASSQDRGVRGYTF
TRBJ2-3 | - | TRBV2 | - | TGTGCCAGCAGTGAACAGACAGGAAGTACAGATACGCAGTATTTT | CASSEQTGSTDTQYF
TRBJ1-3 | - | TRBV28 | - | TGTGCCAGCAGTTTTTCTTTCGGAAACACCATATATTTT | CASSFSFGNTIYF
TRBJ2-7 | TRBD1 | TRBV10-3 | - | TGTGCCATCAGTGAGGGACAGGGGGCGTACGAGCAGTACTTC | CAISEGQGAYEQYF
TRBJ2-3 | TRBD2 | TRBV7-2 | - | TGTGCCAGCAGCTTACTCCGACTAGCGGGGGGGCCGACAGATACGCAGTATTTT | CASSLLRLAGGPTDTQYF
TRBJ2-3 | TRBD2 | TRBV6-6 | - | TGTGCCAGCAGCAGACTAGCGGGAGTTTCAGATACGCAGTATTTT | CASSRLAGVSDTQYF
TRBJ2-3 | TRBD2 | TRBV5-1 | - | TGCGCCAGCAGCTCAGGGACTAGCGGGGACACAGATACGCAGTATTTT | CASSSGTSGDTDTQYF
TRBJ1-5 | - | TRBV19 | - | TGTGCCAGTAGTACTACGAGGGAGCCCCAGCATTTT | CASSTTREPQHF
TRBJ1-6 | TRBD1 | TRBV6-5 | - | TGTGCCAGCAGAGCCGGGACAGCAAATTCACCCCTCCACTTT | CASRAGTANSPLHF
TRBJ2-3 | - | TRBV11-2 | - | TGTGCCAGCAGCTCTTCCTATACGCATACGCAGTATTTT | CASSSSYTHTQYF
TRBJ1-6 | - | TRBV27 | - | TGTGCCAGCAGTACCTACTCCATGGCCAAGCCGAAGCGTTCACCCCTCCACTTT | CASSTYSMAKPKRSPLHF
TRBJ2-7 | TRBD2 | TRBV6-2/TRBV6-3 | - | TGTGCCAGCAGTTACTCGACGTCGGCGGGAGCGCGGTACGAGCAGTACTTC | CASSYSTSAGARYEQYF
TRBJ1-4 | TRBD1 | TRBV13 | - | TGTGCCAGCAGCTTCCGGGACAGGGGGGAAAAACTGTTTTTT | CASSFRDRGEKLFF
TRBJ1-1 | - | TRBV18 | once | TGTGCCAGCTCACCACTCCAGGGTAGGACTGAAGCTTTCTTT | CASSPLQGRTEAFF
TRBJ2-3 | - | TRBV19 | - | TGTGCCAGTAGTATGGTCCCTCGGGGTACAGATACGCAGTATTTT | CASSMVPRGTDTQYF
TRBJ2-3 | - | TRBV30 | - | TGTGCCTGGAGAAGTGAACTTAACACAGATACGCAGTATTTT | CAWRSELNTDTQYF
TRBJ2-1 | TRBD2 | TRBV28 | - | TGTGCCAGCAGGGAATGGACTAGCGGGAGGGCCGGTAATGAGCAGTTCTTC | CASREWTSGRAGNEQFF
TRBJ1-3 | TRBD1 | TRBV7-8 | - | TGTGCCAGCAGCTTGGGACAGATCTCTGGAAACACCATATATTTT | CASSLGQISGNTIYF
TRBJ2-3 | TRBD1 | TRBV7-3 | - | TGTGCCAGCAGCCTGAGGGGGCAGACCACAGATACGCAGTATTTT | CASSLRGQTTDTQYF
TRBJ2-1 | - | TRBV20-1 | - | TGCAGTGCTCGACCGGGGGTGAGTTTCTTCTTC | CSARPGVSFFF
TRBJ1-1 | - | TRBV3-1/TRBV3-2 | - | TGTGCCAGCAGCCACTGGACAGCGAACACTGAAGCTTTCTTT | CASSHWTANTEAFF
TRBJ1-6 | - | TRBV19 | - | TGTGCCAGTAGTATTACGTCAGTTCTCCACTTT | CASSITSVLHF
TRBJ2-3 | - | TRBV6-6 | - | TGTGCCAGCAGCCAGGACCGGCGGGCAGATACGCAGTATTTT | CASSQDRRADTQYF
TRBJ2-7 | - | TRBV12-3/TRBV12-4 | - | TGTGCCAGCAGCCCCACCCGAGCGAACGAGCAGTACTTC | CASSPTRANEQYF
TRBJ2-1 | TRBD1 | TRBV14 | - | TGTGCCAGCAGCTTCCCGGGACAGGGATTAATTGAGCAGTTCTTC | CASSFPGQGLIEQFF
TRBJ2-7 | TRBD1 | TRBV18 | - | TGTGCCAGCTCATCATACCGGGACAGGGGTGGCGAGCAGTACTTC | CASSSYRDRGGEQYF
TRBJ2-2 | - | TRBV28 | - | TGTGCCAGCCACAGGGCCCCTCACACCGGGGAGCTGTTTTTT | CASHRAPHTGELFF